The rows below give T cell receptor beta chains drawn from one sample of a study of OX40 agonist ivuxolimab in advanced cancers. This table comes from immunoSEQ multiplex PCR, and its TCRdb copy is limited to in-frame clones, with some not included. The sample yields over 55,000 clones, 84% seen once. Sample: CD4+ or CD8+ T cells sorted from blood, taken in a trial of the OX40 agonist ivuxolimab. The receptors here all came from an adult with an advanced solid tumor such as melanoma, head and neck, liver or kidney cancer. Both conserved end residues are part of each CDR3. The D gene is left open where the match is weak. Only part of the rows carry a size: once, few, many, or a class if the clone is expanded.

D	J	V	size	DNA	CDR3
NA	TRBJ2-7	TRBV6-6	NA	TGTGCCAGCAGTACCCAGGGGAATAGCTACGAGCAGTACTTC	CASSTQGNSYEQYF
NA	TRBJ2-7	TRBV5-4	NA	TGTGCCAGCAGCCCAGTCCAGTCCTACGAGCAGTACTTC	CASSPVQSYEQYF
TRBD2	TRBJ2-3	TRBV7-6	NA	TGTGCCAGCCGAGGTGGGAGGGCCACAGATACGCAGTATTTT	CASRGGRATDTQYF
TRBD1	TRBJ1-1	TRBV28	NA	TGTGCCAGCAGTTTTGGGGTCCCGACAGGGTTCTATAACACTGAAGCTTTCTTT	CASSFGVPTGFYNTEAFF
TRBD1	TRBJ1-1	TRBV5-4	NA	TGTGCCAGCAGCTCGGACAGGCTCACTGAAGCTTTCTTT	CASSSDRLTEAFF
NA	TRBJ1-5	TRBV2	NA	TGTGCCAGCAGTGACCAGGGGACCAATCAGCCCCAGCATTTT	CASSDQGTNQPQHF
TRBD2	TRBJ2-7	TRBV10-3	NA	TGTGCGGCCGGGACTAGTGTCTACGAGCAGTACTTC	CAAGTSVYEQYF
NA	TRBJ1-2	TRBV19	NA	TGTGCCACTCGCAGGGCTGGGAACTATGGCTACACCTTC	CATRRAGNYGYTF
NA	TRBJ2-5	TRBV19	NA	TGTGCCAGCACACTCACGTGGGGGCCCCAAGAGACCCAGTACTTC	CASTLTWGPQETQYF
NA	TRBJ2-1	TRBV10-2	NA	TGCGCCAGCAGTGAGTCACGGGCTACCTACAATGAGCAGTTCTTC	CASSESRATYNEQFF
NA	TRBJ1-1	TRBV10-3	NA	TGTGCCATCAGTGACAGGGACACTGAAGCTTTCTTT	CAISDRDTEAFF
NA	TRBJ1-5	TRBV10-3	NA	TGTGCCATCAGTGATGGCAGGGGTAATCAGCCCCAGCATTTT	CAISDGRGNQPQHF
TRBD1	TRBJ1-5	TRBV19	NA	TGTGCCAGTAGGCCCGGACAGGGGGATCAGCCCCAGCATTTT	CASRPGQGDQPQHF
TRBD1	TRBJ2-2	TRBV6-5	NA	TGTGCCAGCAGTACGACAGGGGGCCACACCGGGGAGCTGTTTTTT	CASSTTGGHTGELFF
TRBD1	TRBJ2-2	TRBV10-3	NA	TGTGCCATCATGTCCGGGACAGTGAACACCGGGGAGCTGTTTTTT	CAIMSGTVNTGELFF
NA	TRBJ2-5	TRBV19	NA	TGTGCCAGTAGTATAAAACTGGGTGAGACCCAGTACTTC	CASSIKLGETQYF
NA	TRBJ2-1	TRBV7-9	NA	TGTGCCAGCAGCTTAAATGGTGGCTACAATGAGCAGTTCTTC	CASSLNGGYNEQFF
TRBD1	TRBJ1-5	TRBV4-1	few	TGCGCCAGCAGCCAAGAGGACAGGACCAATCAGCCCCAGCATTTT	CASSQEDRTNQPQHF
TRBD2	TRBJ2-1	TRBV7-2	NA	TGTGCCAGCAGCTCCCCCCGGACTAGCTCCTACAATGAGCAGTTCTTC	CASSSPRTSSYNEQFF
TRBD1	TRBJ1-2	TRBV18	NA	TGTGCCAGCTCCCAACGACAGGGCGGCTACACCTTC	CASSQRQGGYTF
NA	TRBJ2-5	TRBV30	NA	TGTGCCTGGAGTGTACGGGGGGGGGCAGGGGGTCGGGAGACCCAGTACTTC	CAWSVRGGAGGRETQYF
TRBD2	TRBJ2-5	TRBV30	NA	TGTGCCTGGAGGTCGCTAGCGGGGGTGGGGACCCAGTACTTC	CAWRSLAGVGTQYF
TRBD1	TRBJ1-3	TRBV5-1	NA	TGCGCCAGCAGCTCGGACAGGGGAAACACCATATATTTT	CASSSDRGNTIYF
TRBD2	TRBJ2-7	TRBV27	NA	TGTGCCAGCAGCCGACTAGCGAGGTACGAGCAGTACTTC	CASSRLARYEQYF
NA	TRBJ2-5	TRBV7-8	NA	TGTGCCAGCAGCTTAGGGCCCGGGGAGACCCAGTACTTC	CASSLGPGETQYF
NA	TRBJ2-1	TRBV11-2	NA	TGTGCCAGCGCGGCCGGGGGTAACAATGAGCAGTTCTTC	CASAAGGNNEQFF
NA	TRBJ1-6	TRBV7-6	NA	TGTGCCAGCAGCTTAAGATCAAGCTCCTATAATTCACCCCTCCACTTT	CASSLRSSSYNSPLHF
NA	TRBJ1-3	TRBV5-1	NA	TGCGCCAGCAGCCGCCCGGACGTCTCTGGAAACACCATATATTTT	CASSRPDVSGNTIYF
TRBD2	TRBJ2-5	TRBV9	NA	TGTGCCAGCAGCGTAGGACTAGCGGGGGGCGGGGAGACCCAGTACTTC	CASSVGLAGGGETQYF
TRBD1	TRBJ2-1	TRBV10-3	NA	TGTGCCATCAGTGAGATGGGGACAGGGGTCCACAATGAGCAGTTCTTC	CAISEMGTGVHNEQFF
NA	TRBJ2-3	TRBV7-6	NA	TGTGCCAGCAGCGAAAGGGGGTTCGTCACAGATACGCAGTATTTT	CASSERGFVTDTQYF
NA	TRBJ2-3	TRBV19	few	TGTGCCAGTAGTGTCCAGGGGCAGAGGACAGATACGCAGTATTTT	CASSVQGQRTDTQYF
NA	TRBJ1-3	TRBV30	NA	TGTGCCTGGAGCGTTACAGGCGTTTACTCTGGAAACACCATATATTTT	CAWSVTGVYSGNTIYF
NA	TRBJ1-1	TRBV6-1	NA	TGTGCCAGCAGTGCGGGACGGAACACTGAAGCTTTCTTT	CASSAGRNTEAFF
TRBD1	TRBJ1-2	TRBV30	once	TGTGCCTGGAGTCACCCGGACAGGAGACCCTATGGCTACACCTTC	CAWSHPDRRPYGYTF
NA	TRBJ1-6	TRBV14	few	TGTGCCAGCAGCCAAATTCGCAATTCACCCCTCCACTTT	CASSQIRNSPLHF
TRBD1	TRBJ1-2	TRBV7-2	NA	TGTGCCAGCAGCCCGAGGACAGGGGGAAACTATGGCTACACCTTC	CASSPRTGGNYGYTF
NA	TRBJ2-1	TRBV7-2	NA	TGTGCCAGCAGCTCCCAGACTAGGTCCCATGAGCAGTTCTTC	CASSSQTRSHEQFF
TRBD2	TRBJ2-5	TRBV20-1	NA	TGCGGGGGGGGGATCCAAGAGACCCAGTACTTC	CGGGIQETQYF
NA	TRBJ1-1	TRBV28	NA	TGTGCCAGCAGTTCTGGGGATGGGACTGAAGCTTTCTTT	CASSSGDGTEAFF
NA	TRBJ1-2	TRBV29-1	NA	TGCAGCGTTGGTTTAAATCCTCCCTCTAACTATGGCTACACCTTC	CSVGLNPPSNYGYTF
TRBD2	TRBJ2-1	TRBV7-6	NA	TGTGCCAGCAGCTTGGGGGGGTTCTACAATGAGCAGTTCTTC	CASSLGGFYNEQFF
TRBD1	TRBJ1-1	TRBV6-1	NA	TGTGCCAGCAGTATTCGACAGGGGGGGACTGAAGCTTTCTTT	CASSIRQGGTEAFF
NA	TRBJ2-5	TRBV5-4	NA	TGTGCCAGCAGCCCCCCGGCAGGGAGGTCACAAGAGACCCAGTACTTC	CASSPPAGRSQETQYF
TRBD1	TRBJ1-5	TRBV6-5	NA	TGTGCCAGCAGTTTATTACAGGGGCAGGGGCAGCCCCAGCATTTT	CASSLLQGQGQPQHF
TRBD1	TRBJ2-7	TRBV5-6	once	TGTGCCAGCAGCTCTCCGGGACAGGGAGGCGAGCAGTACTTC	CASSSPGQGGEQYF
NA	TRBJ2-7	TRBV14	NA	TGTGCCAGCAGCCAACACTACGAGCAGTACTTC	CASSQHYEQYF
TRBD1	TRBJ1-5	TRBV19	few	TGTGCCAGTAGTGTTGGGGACAGCCGGAGCAATCAGCCCCAGCATTTT	CASSVGDSRSNQPQHF
NA	TRBJ2-7	TRBV7-2	NA	TGTGCCAGCAGCTTAGAGGGCAGGGGAAGCTACGAGCAGTACTTC	CASSLEGRGSYEQYF
TRBD1	TRBJ1-6	TRBV6-6	NA	TGTGCCAGCAGTGACAGGGAGAATTCACCCCTCCACTTT	CASSDRENSPLHF
TRBD2	TRBJ2-5	TRBV7-6	NA	TGTGCCAGCAGTCAAGGGGCGGGGGGCCCCCAAGAGACCCAGTACTTC	CASSQGAGGPQETQYF
TRBD1	TRBJ1-5	TRBV19	once	TGTGCCAGTAGTCCTTTCAAACAGGGGGAGGGCAATCAGCCCCAGCATTTT	CASSPFKQGEGNQPQHF
TRBD1	TRBJ1-2	TRBV5-4	NA	TGTGCCAGCAGCCCCGGGAAGGGGGCCGGGAGCTATGGCTACACCTTC	CASSPGKGAGSYGYTF
NA	TRBJ1-1	TRBV10-3	few	TGTGCCATCAGACGTAACACTGAAGCTTTCTTT	CAIRRNTEAFF